The 21 T cell receptor beta chains in this list originate from one sample, sequenced in a study of shared clonotypes between healthy human individuals. The table came from immunoSEQ multiplex PCR; TCRdb's copy has only in-frame clones and leaves some out. Altogether about 2.4 million clones are present, 93% being singletons, with the ten largest covering approximately 0.37%. The specimen was naive CD4+ T cells from PBMCs. The subset: CD45RA+ positively selected. These receptors were obtained from a man younger than 30 in good health. Some clones in this sample may be carry-over from other donors' samples.

This clone was counted a single time. This chain uses TRBV6-5 with TRBJ1-1; tentatively, D is TRBD1 (5 bases). The germline V gene has CDR1 MNHEY and CDR2 SVGAGI. This CDR3 is 14 amino acids long. The ends were cut back, 8 bases at V and 7 bases at J, with 20 bases in the middle. CDR3 residues: CASGRQTMVHEAFF. The CDR3, as DNA: TGTGCCAGCGGGAGACAGACCATGGTGCATGAAGCTTTCTTT.

V and J are TRBV5-1 and TRBJ2-5; D is perhaps TRBD1 (5 bases). The CDR3 covers 14 residues. CDR1 and CDR2 (germline): SGHRS, YFSETQ. V lost 4 bases to trimming and J lost 1 base, with 11 bases between them. The CDR3 loop is CASSVRQGQETQYF. CDR3 in DNA: TGCGCCAGCAGCGTCCGTCAGGGCCAAGAGACCCAGTACTTC.

The chain carries TRBV6-1 and TRBJ2-2; 10 nucleotides match TRBD1. The length of the CDR3 is 16 residues. The V gene's germline CDR1 is MNHNS and CDR2 SASEGT. Trimming removed 2 bases from V and 5 bases from J; junction bases left unmatched: 5. The CDR3 loop reads CASSERGDRGTGELFF. In DNA, the CDR3 is TGTGCCAGCAGTGAACGTGGGGACAGGGGAACCGGGGAGCTGTTTTTT.

Only a few counts were recorded for this clone. The gene calls are TRBV27 and TRBJ1-5; 7 bases line up with TRBD1. This CDR3 is 17 amino acids long. V shed 4 bases and J 5 bases; nucleotides not matched to a gene: 14. CDR1 is MNHEY and CDR2 is SMNVEV in the germline V gene (reference sequence). The CDR3 DNA follows: TGTGCCAGCAGTTCCCCTTCCTTCGGGACAGAGCATCAGCCCCAGCATTTT. Translated, it gives CASSSPSFGTEHQPQHF.

The J gene is TRBJ1-6, the V gene TRBV7-2; D not resolved. The CDR3 has 16 amino acids. The V gene lost 5 bases and the J gene lost 0 bases, with 11 bases spanning the gap. Germline-derived CDR1 and CDR2 are SGHTA and FQGNSA. The DNA of the CDR3 is TGTGCCAGCAGCGCTGCCTCGAGCTCCTATAATTCACCCCTCCACTTT. Encoded protein: CASSAASSSYNSPLHF.

The chain couples TRBV7-3 to TRBJ1-1; maybe TRBD1 (5 bases). CDR3 length: 13 residues. V lost 2 bases and J 8 bases, leaving 12 bases between the germline ends. Germline V gene lookup returns CDR1 SGHTA and CDR2 FQGTGA. The CDR3 reads CASSLQGTAEAFF. The CDR3, as DNA: TGTGCCAGCAGCTTACAGGGAACGGCGGAAGCTTTCTTT. The complete variable domain, with remaining parts taken from reference TRBV7-3 and TRBJ1-1, reads GAGVSQTPSNKVTEKGKYVELRCDPISGHTALYWYRQSLGQGPEFLIYFQGTGAADDSGLPNDRFFAVRPEGSVSTLKIQRTERGDSAVYLCASSLQGTAEAFFGQGTRLTVV.

CDR3 sequence reads: CASSLRQTPYEQYF. The DNA for the CDR3 is TGTGCCAGCAGTCTTCGACAGACCCCCTACGAGCAGTACTTC. V gene TRBV11-2 combines with J gene TRBJ2-5; possible D gene TRBD1, 5 bases. The DNA matches TRBJ2-7 better at its end, which makes the J call doubtful. The CDR3 is 14 residues long. CDR1 and CDR2 from the germline V gene are SGHAT and FQNNGV.

V and J are TRBV25-1 and TRBJ2-7, with a weak D call TRBD1 (5 bases). The V and J ends lost 3 bases and 4 bases respectively, with 10 bases between them. Germline-derived CDR1 and CDR2 are MGHDK and SYGVNS. The CDR3 length is 13 residues. CDR3 sequence: CASSEAGQYEQYF. The CDR3 nucleotides read TGTGCCAGCAGTGAGGCAGGGCAATACGAGCAGTACTTC.

The chain has TRBV7-9 and TRBJ2-2, with D maybe TRBD1 (6 bases). The CDR3 is 15 amino acids. V lost 5 bases to trimming and J lost 4 bases, with 14 bases between them. From germline, CDR1 is SEHNR and CDR2 FQNEAQ (reference sequence). CDR3 DNA: TGTGCCAGCAGCCGCGGACAGCGGATCACCGGGGAGCTGTTTTTT. This codes for CASSRGQRITGELFF.

This rearrangement joins TRBV5-1 to TRBJ1-1, with 10 bases that match TRBD1. Germline V gene sequence: CDR1 SGHRS, CDR2 YFSETQ. J was trimmed by 3 bases and V by 2 bases; bases with no gene match: 7. This CDR3 has 16 residues. CDR3: CASSFGTGVGDTEAFF. The CDR3, as DNA: TGCGCCAGCAGCTTCGGGACAGGGGTAGGGGACACTGAAGCTTTCTTT. Full variable domain (remainder filled in from reference TRBV5-1 and TRBJ1-1): KAGVTQTPRYLIKTRGQQVTLSCSPISGHRSVSWYQQTPGQGLQFLFEYFSETQRNKGNFPGRFSGRQFSNSRSEMNVSTLELGDSALYLCASSFGTGVGDTEAFFGQGTRLTVV.

V and J are TRBV5-1 and TRBJ2-5, with 7 positions matching TRBD2. Losses at the gene ends were 0 bases for V and 4 bases for J; bases not matched to a gene: 6. Germline assignment: CDR1 SGHRS and CDR2 YFSETQ. The CDR3 has 15 amino acids. CDR3 sequence (DNA): TGCGCCAGCAGCTTGGGCGGGAGTTTAATAGAGACCCAGTACTTC. It translates to CASSLGGSLIETQYF.

In DNA, the CDR3 is TGTGCCAGCAGTGACCCGACGACCGAGCAGTACTTC. This encodes CASSDPTTEQYF. J is TRBJ2-7 and V is TRBV2; the D is unclear. Trimming left V 3 bases short and J 6 bases short, with 9 bases between. Germline loops: CDR1 SNHLY, CDR2 FYNNEI. CDR3 size: 12 residues.

The chain has TRBV6-6 and TRBJ2-5; no clear D gene. Matching the DNA end better, TRBJ2-7 makes the J call doubtful. Germline V lookup: CDR1 MNHNY, CDR2 SVGAGI (reference sequence). The CDR3 totals 15 residues. The CDR3 protein is CASSRSGPQGYEQYF. DNA for the CDR3: TGTGCCAGCAGTCGATCCGGGCCGCAAGGCTACGAGCAGTACTTC.

This chain connects TRBV10-3 to TRBJ2-1; 14 bases fit TRBD2. The ends lost 5 bases at V and 8 bases at J; junction bases unmatched: 8. Germline lookup yields CDR1 ENHRY and CDR2 SYGVKD. The CDR3 covers 16 residues. This CDR3 reads CAISPTSGRAVDEQFF. CDR3 in DNA: TGTGCCATCAGTCCGACTAGCGGGAGGGCCGTCGATGAGCAGTTCTTC.

The rearrangement links TRBV7-9 to TRBJ1-3; 9 bases are a match to TRBD1. Trimming cost V 5 bases and J 0 bases; bases outside gene matches: 8. The CDR3 length is 17 residues. Germline values: CDR1 SEHNR, CDR2 FQNEAQ (reference sequence). CDR3 sequence (DNA): TGTGCCAGCAGCCCCGGACAGGGGCTCTACTCTGGAAACACCATATATTTT. It yields the protein CASSPGQGLYSGNTIYF.

V usage is TRBV7-3 and J usage is TRBJ2-2, with D uncertain. CDR3 length: 13 amino acids. Trimming pared 0 bases from V and 6 bases from J, leaving 5 bases between. Germline V gives CDR1 SGHTA, CDR2 FQGTGA. CDR3: CASSLTDAGELFF. Written as DNA, the CDR3 is TGTGCCAGCAGCTTAACGGACGCCGGGGAGCTGTTTTTT.

The chain is built from TRBV7-8 and TRBJ2-3, with D tentatively TRBD2 (5 bases). CDR3 length: 16 residues. Germline CDR1 and CDR2: SGHVS and FQNEAQ. Trimming shortened V by 5 bases and J by 12 bases, and 27 bases separated the two germline ends. The CDR3 DNA is TGTGCCAGCAGCAAAGAGGTGGGGAGACGGCCCCGGGGTCAGTATTTT. It yields the protein CASSKEVGRRPRGQYF.

In its sample, this clone was seen a few times. CDR3 in amino acids: CASSESSLGYGYTF. The CDR3, as DNA: TGTGCCAGCAGTGAAAGCTCTTTAGGGTATGGCTACACCTTC. V and J are TRBV6-1 and TRBJ1-2; no clear D. There are 14 residues in the CDR3. Germline loops: CDR1 MNHNS, CDR2 SASEGT. V was pared by 2 bases and J by 5 bases, with 12 bases between.

The rearrangement joins TRBV7-6 to TRBJ2-2; 7 positions agree with TRBD1. Looked up from germline, CDR1 is SGHVS and CDR2 is FNYEAQ. This CDR3 contains 17 residues. V shed 1 base, J shed 1 base, and the junction held 6 bases outside the gene matches. This CDR3 reads CASSLVGTAMNTGELFF. In nucleotides, the CDR3 is TGTGCCAGCAGCTTAGTTGGGACAGCCATGAACACCGGGGAGCTGTTTTTT. Combining the CDR3 with reference TRBV7-6 and TRBJ2-2 gives the whole variable domain GAGVSQSPRYKVTKRGQDVALRCDPISGHVSLYWYRQALGQGPEFLTYFNYEAQQDKSGLPNDRFSAERPEGSISTLTIQRTEQRDSAMYRCASSLVGTAMNTGELFFGEGSRLTVL.

The gene calls are TRBV5-1 and TRBJ1-2, with TRBD1 matching over 7 bases. This CDR3 has 14 amino acids. V lost 4 bases and J lost 4; bases outside the gene matches: 7. The germline V gene encodes CDR1 SGHRS and CDR2 YFSETQ. DNA for the CDR3: TGCGCCAGCAGCCCAGGGGGGGTTAGCTATGGCTACACCTTC. It translates to CASSPGGVSYGYTF.

V usage is TRBV25-1 and J usage is TRBJ2-4; a weak D match, TRBD1 (6 bases). Germline assignment: CDR1 MGHDK and CDR2 SYGVNS. V dropped 4 bases and J dropped 4 bases, with 17 bases sitting between them. CDR3 length: 16 residues. This chain's CDR3 is CASSAQGRASKNIQYF. The CDR3 DNA follows: TGTGCCAGCAGTGCACAGGGACGGGCCTCTAAAAACATTCAGTACTTC.